These 32 T cell receptor beta chains originate from one sample sequenced in a study of blood T cells in healthy people across ages. Primers used in a second PCR of roughly 6 to 12 cycles were a sample-barcoded 5' primer and a J-beta primer mix. TCRdb reprocessed the 5' RACE reads with MiXCR, giving one entry per CDR3 protein. This table holds about 1 million distinct CDR3 sequences, less than 50% found once. The specimen was blood. All receptors come from a woman aged 60-75 years in good health.

This clonotype has more than one count but fewer than ten. DNA of the CDR3: TGTGCCAGCAGTTTTGCGGGGGCCAGACAGAATCAGCCCCAGCATTTT. It translates to CASSFAGARQNQPQHF. The chain uses TRBV28 and TRBJ1-5; D might be TRBD1 (6 bases). This CDR3 has 16 residues. Trimming took 3 bases from V and 4 from J, leaving 16 bases between them. The germline V gene has CDR1 MDHEN and CDR2 SYDVKM. The variable domain in full, with the rest retrieved from reference TRBV28 and TRBJ1-5, is DVKVTQSSRYLVKRTGEKVFLECVQDMDHENMFWYRQDPGLGLRLIYFSYDVKMKEKGDIPEGYSVSREKKERFSLILESASTNQTSMYLCASSFAGARQNQPQHFGDGTRLSIL.

The chain joins TRBV15 to TRBJ2-1; D might be TRBD2 (6 bases). V lost 0 bases, J lost 1 base, and 10 bases lay in between. The CDR3 runs to 16 residues. Germline V gene sequence: CDR1 LNHNV, CDR2 YYDKDF (reference sequence). The CDR3 nucleotides are TGTGCCACCAGCAGAGATACCGGGGGATCCTACAATGAGCAGTTCTTC. Protein: CATSRDTGGSYNEQFF.

The CDR3 DNA is TGTGCCAGCAGCCTGAGCCCGGCCCAGTACTTC. It yields the protein CASSLSPAQYF. The rearrangement links TRBV7-9 to TRBJ2-5, with D hard to call. Per germline, CDR1 SEHNR and CDR2 FQNEAQ (reference sequence). The CDR3 is 11 residues long. Deletions cut 5 bases from V and 9 bases from J, with 10 bases between.

In regard to this clonotype: A much larger clone differs by one base, so this may be a read error. V gene TRBV12-3 or TRBV12-4 combines with J gene TRBJ2-5; D unresolved. The CDR3 sequence is 13 residues long. V lost 3 bases, J lost 11 bases, and 16 bases lay in between. The DNA for the CDR3 is TGTGCCAGCAGTTTCTTCTCTCCAAATGAGCAGTACTTC. Its translation: CASSFFSPNEQYF.

This clonotype was recorded a few times. The V gene is TRBV7-2, the J gene TRBJ2-5; 10 positions match TRBD2. The CDR3 is made up of 14 amino acids. The germline V gene has CDR1 SGHTA and CDR2 FQGNSA. The junction had 4 bases not matched to a gene; V was cut back by 5 bases and J by 4 bases. CDR3: CASSVPSGGETQYF. The CDR3 DNA is TGTGCCAGCAGCGTACCTAGCGGGGGAGAGACCCAGTACTTC.

The chain uses TRBV27 and TRBJ1-6; D not resolved. CDR1 and CDR2 (germline): MNHEY, SMNVEV (reference sequence). The germline V and J ends were trimmed by 4 bases and 0 bases, with 4 bases remaining between them. The CDR3 is 14 amino acids. The CDR3, as DNA: TGTGCCAGCAGTTCCGCCTCCTATAATTCACCCCTCCACTTT. It is translated as CASSSASYNSPLHF.

This clonotype was seen many times. At one of its ends the junction is not consistent with the germline gene, which may arise from a read error. This chain joins TRBV29-1 and TRBJ2-5, with D perhaps TRBD1 (5 bases). Germline-derived CDR1 and CDR2 are SQVTM and ANQGSEA. There are 12 residues in the CDR3. In DNA, the CDR3 is TGCAGCGTAGAAGGGGCAGAAGAGACCCAGTACTTC. Translated: CSVEGAEETQYF.

This clonotype was picked up one time. V gene TRBV19 combines with J gene TRBJ1-2; D perhaps matches TRBD1 (6 bases). The germline CDR1 and CDR2 sequences are LNHDA and SQIVND (reference sequence). The CDR3 has 14 residues. Trimming took off 4 bases at V and 3 bases at J, with 12 bases between the two ends. This CDR3 is CASSRGQPYYGYTF. The DNA for the CDR3 is TGTGCCAGTAGTAGAGGACAGCCTTACTATGGCTACACCTTC.

There are a few counts of this clonotype. The chain uses TRBV5-1 and TRBJ2-5; TRBD2 matches at 9 bases. The CDR3 spans 16 residues. Unmatched junction bases numbered 18, after V lost 4 bases and J lost 11 bases. The germline V gene encodes CDR1 SGHRS and CDR2 YFSETQ. DNA for the CDR3: TGCGCCAGCAGCCTCCTCGGGACTAGCCGATACAATGAGCAGTACTTC. It yields the protein CASSLLGTSRYNEQYF. Full variable domain (remainder filled in from reference TRBV5-1 and TRBJ2-5): KAGVTQTPRYLIKTRGQQVTLSCSPISGHRSVSWYQQTPGQGLQFLFEYFSETQRNKGNFPGRFSGRQFSNSRSEMNVSTLELGDSALYLCASSLLGTSRYNEQYFGPGTRLLVL.

This chain joins TRBV3-1 and TRBJ2-5; D unresolved. Gene TRBJ2-7 matches the end of the DNA better, so the J call may be wrong. Germline CDR1 and CDR2: LGHDT and YNNKEL (reference sequence). The CDR3 spans 14 residues. DNA of the CDR3: TGTGCCAGCAGCCAATCCGCCGACTCCTACGAGCAGTACTTC. Its translation is CASSQSADSYEQYF.

V is TRBV20-1 and J is TRBJ2-4; D is perhaps TRBD1 (6 bases). Germline values: CDR1 DFQATT, CDR2 SNEGSKA (reference sequence). The CDR3 has 13 amino acids. The V and J ends lost 6 bases and 1 base respectively, with 10 bases between them. CDR3 region: CSADQGAKNIQYF. The DNA of the CDR3 is TGCAGTGCAGATCAGGGGGCCAAAAACATTCAGTACTTC.

This clonotype was recorded a few times. The chain carries TRBV27 and TRBJ2-7, with TRBD1 matching 7 bases. The CDR3 is 15 amino acids. V lost 5 bases to trimming and J lost 3 bases; unmatched junction nucleotides: 10. Germline CDR1 MNHEY, CDR2 SMNVEV (reference sequence). CDR3 sequence (DNA): TGTGCCAGCAGTCCCCATCCGGGACAGATCTACGAGCAGTACTTC. This codes for CASSPHPGQIYEQYF.

The chain is built from TRBV6-5 and TRBJ2-3; D is ambiguous. CDR1 is MNHEY and CDR2 is SVGAGI in the germline V gene. There are 14 residues in the CDR3. V dropped 6 bases and J dropped 2 bases, with 12 bases sitting between them. CDR3 amino acids: CASRLNSFTDTQYF. The CDR3 DNA reads as TGTGCCAGCAGACTTAACTCCTTCACAGATACGCAGTATTTT.

The V gene is TRBV6-6, the J gene TRBJ1-2; the D is unclear. This CDR3 has 14 amino acids. V gave up 3 bases and J gave up 0 bases, with 8 bases separating them. Germline lookup yields CDR1 MNHNY and CDR2 SVGAGI (reference sequence). CDR3 nucleotide sequence: TGTGCCAGCAGTTATGGGGAATCTAACTATGGCTACACCTTC. This codes for CASSYGESNYGYTF.

The rearrangement links TRBV27 to TRBJ2-7; 7 bases are a match to TRBD2. There are 13 residues in the CDR3. J was trimmed by 6 bases and V by 4 bases; bases with no gene match: 6. In germline, CDR1 is MNHEY, CDR2 SMNVEV (reference sequence). The CDR3 region is CASSSLLASEQYF. The CDR3 DNA follows: TGTGCCAGCAGTTCCTTACTAGCGTCCGAGCAGTACTTC.

The chain joins TRBV10-3 to TRBJ2-1; weak D call: TRBD1 (6 bases). Germline values: CDR1 ENHRY, CDR2 SYGVKD. Trimming left V 2 bases short and J 3 bases short, with 17 bases between. This CDR3 is built from 17 residues. DNA for the CDR3: TGTGCCATCAGTGAGCTTAAAGGGACACAGTACTACAATGAGCAGTTCTTC. Its protein is CAISELKGTQYYNEQFF.

This sequence joins TRBV6-5 and TRBJ2-3; 7 bases line up with TRBD2. Germline loops: CDR1 MNHEY, CDR2 SVGAGI. After removal of 0 bases from V and 2 bases from J, the junction contained 11 bases not matched to a gene. CDR3 length: 18 amino acids. The CDR3 here is CASSYSILRGSPTDTQYF. The CDR3 DNA sequence: TGTGCCAGCAGTTACTCGATCCTACGCGGGAGCCCCACAGATACGCAGTATTTT.

This clonotype was observed a few times. V usage is TRBV6-5 and J usage is TRBJ1-1, with unresolved D. V dropped 6 bases and J dropped 4 bases, with 12 bases sitting between them. CDR3 length: 13 amino acids. Germline V gene sequence: CDR1 MNHEY, CDR2 SVGAGI. The CDR3 here is CASSQIEVTEAFF. The CDR3, as DNA: TGTGCCAGCAGCCAGATCGAGGTCACTGAAGCTTTCTTT.

This clonotype was seen a few times. The genes are TRBV20-1 and TRBJ2-7, with D possibly TRBD1 on 8 matching bases. Germline CDR1 reads DFQATT; CDR2 reads SNEGSKA (reference sequence). This CDR3 is built from 14 residues. V lost 6 bases to trimming and J lost 2 bases, with 17 bases between them. In DNA, the CDR3 is TGCAGTGCCCCCCGACAGGGGAGGGCCTACGAGCAGTACTTC. Amino acid sequence: CSAPRQGRAYEQYF.

Here the CDR3 reads CATRGGDEKLFF. The DNA for the CDR3 is TGTGCCACCCGGGGGGGTGATGAAAAACTGTTTTTT. The chain recombines TRBV10-3 with TRBJ1-4, with D tentatively TRBD1 (5 bases). V gave up 10 bases and J gave up 6 bases, with 12 bases separating them. The length of the CDR3 is 12 residues. Germline lookup yields CDR1 ENHRY and CDR2 SYGVKD.

This clonotype was recorded a few times. The chain employs TRBV2 and TRBJ2-5, with unresolved D. V dropped 4 bases and J dropped 5 bases, with 8 bases sitting between them. Germline CDR1 is SNHLY and CDR2 is FYNNEI. CDR3 length: 12 amino acids. DNA of the CDR3: TGTGCCAGCAGTGGTTATAGCGAGACCCAGTACTTC. Translated, it gives CASSGYSETQYF.

The chain uses TRBV6-1 and TRBJ1-1; D gene ambiguous. Per germline, CDR1 MNHNS and CDR2 SASEGT. V dropped 8 bases and J dropped 6 bases, with 7 bases sitting between them. This CDR3 contains 10 residues. In DNA, the CDR3 is TGTGCCAGCGCAGGTTCTGAAGCTTTCTTT. Its translation: CASAGSEAFF.

This clonotype was detected a few times. The rearrangement joins TRBV2 to TRBJ1-5; tentative D call: TRBD1 (5 bases). The V gene's germline CDR1 is SNHLY and CDR2 FYNNEI. The CDR3 totals 15 residues. V was clipped by 5 bases and J by 1 base, with 12 bases between them. CDR3 bases: TGTGCCAGCAGTCGGGACTGGGGAAGCAATCAGCCCCAGCATTTT. Translating gives CASSRDWGSNQPQHF.

This clonotype was seen a single time. This chain connects TRBV5-1 to TRBJ2-7, with 8 bases fitting TRBD2. The CDR3 is 15 residues long. CDR1 and CDR2 from the germline V gene are SGHRS and YFSETQ. The V gene end was trimmed by 4 bases and the J gene end by 5 bases; junction bases not matched to a gene: 11. The DNA for the CDR3 is TGCGCCAGCAGCGCGGGACTAGAGGGCGTGAACGAGCAGTACTTC. Protein product: CASSAGLEGVNEQYF.

This clonotype was found a few times. The chain joins TRBV6-1 to TRBJ2-3; maybe TRBD1 (5 bases). Trimming took off 6 bases at V and 1 base at J, with 23 bases between the two ends. Germline values: CDR1 MNHNS, CDR2 SASEGT. CDR3 length: 18 residues. CDR3 nucleotide sequence: TGTGCCAGCAGCCCAACCCGCCAGGGTATTTTAGGCACAGATACGCAGTATTTT. As protein: CASSPTRQGILGTDTQYF.

The chain couples TRBV29-1 to TRBJ1-4; 9 positions agree with TRBD1. J lost 8 bases, V lost 5 bases, and 9 bases had no gene match. Germline CDR1 and CDR2: SQVTM and ANQGSEA. The CDR3 is 14 amino acids. CDR3 nucleotide sequence: TGCAGCGTTCGACCCGGGACAGGGAAAGAAAAACTGTTTTTT. Translation gives CSVRPGTGKEKLFF.

V and J are TRBV19 and TRBJ2-7, with D hard to call. CDR1 LNHDA and CDR2 SQIVND come from the germline V gene (reference sequence). Trimming took 4 bases from V and 0 from J, leaving 7 bases between them. This CDR3 is 13 amino acids long. The CDR3 region has the DNA TGTGCCAGTAGTAACTGGGACTCCTACGAGCAGTACTTC. Protein sequence: CASSNWDSYEQYF. The whole variable domain, filled in from reference TRBV19 and TRBJ2-7, reads DGGITQSPKYLFRKEGQNVTLSCEQNLNHDAMYWYRQDPGQGLRLIYYSQIVNDFQKGDIAEGYSVSREKKESFPLTVTSAQKNPTAFYLCASSNWDSYEQYFGPGTRLTVT.

Ten or more counts support this clonotype. This sequence joins TRBV29-1 and TRBJ2-5; perhaps TRBD1 as D (6 bases). The CDR3 contains 11 residues. In germline, CDR1 is SQVTM, CDR2 ANQGSEA. Trimming took 6 bases from V and 10 from J, leaving 15 bases between them. The CDR3 is CSVDRDTDQYF. The DNA of the CDR3 is TGCAGCGTAGACCGGGACACTGACCAGTACTTC.

The chain combines TRBV20-1 with TRBJ2-5; possibly TRBD2 for D (6 bases). This CDR3 spans 15 amino acids. CDR1 and CDR2 from the germline V gene are DFQATT and SNEGSKA (reference sequence). V was shortened by 0 bases and J by 5 bases, with 16 bases between the two germline ends. The CDR3 loop reads CSARDPGTSPETQYF. CDR3 in DNA: TGCAGTGCTAGAGACCCCGGTACTAGCCCGGAGACCCAGTACTTC.

The chain has TRBV9 and TRBJ2-1, with no clear D. This CDR3 has 15 amino acids. The V end was cut by 2 bases, the J end by 0 bases, with 9 bases between. Germline CDR1 is SGDLS and CDR2 is YYNGEE. CDR3 amino acids: CASSVFSHSYNEQFF. CDR3 in DNA: TGTGCCAGCAGCGTCTTTAGCCACTCCTACAATGAGCAGTTCTTC.

This chain joins TRBV11-2 and TRBJ2-1; TRBD2 aligns across 16 bases. Per germline, CDR1 SGHAT and CDR2 FQNNGV. The CDR3 loop spans 21 amino acids. The J segment lost 5 bases and the V segment lost 0 bases, leaving 13 bases of the junction unmatched. In DNA, the CDR3 is TGTGCCAGCAGCTTAGACATGGTGTGGGGACTAGCGGGAGGGCCTAACAATGAGCAGTTCTTC. Translation gives CASSLDMVWGLAGGPNNEQFF.

This clonotype was picked up a small number of times. The V call is TRBV7-9, the J call TRBJ1-6; D remains ambiguous. The CDR3 length is 15 residues. The germline V and J ends were trimmed by 1 base and 7 bases, with 11 bases remaining between them. CDR1 SEHNR and CDR2 FQNEAQ come from the germline V gene (reference sequence). The DNA of the CDR3 is TGTGCCAGCAGCTTAGGTGGTTCTCGAAATTCACCCCTCCACTTT. Translating gives CASSLGGSRNSPLHF.